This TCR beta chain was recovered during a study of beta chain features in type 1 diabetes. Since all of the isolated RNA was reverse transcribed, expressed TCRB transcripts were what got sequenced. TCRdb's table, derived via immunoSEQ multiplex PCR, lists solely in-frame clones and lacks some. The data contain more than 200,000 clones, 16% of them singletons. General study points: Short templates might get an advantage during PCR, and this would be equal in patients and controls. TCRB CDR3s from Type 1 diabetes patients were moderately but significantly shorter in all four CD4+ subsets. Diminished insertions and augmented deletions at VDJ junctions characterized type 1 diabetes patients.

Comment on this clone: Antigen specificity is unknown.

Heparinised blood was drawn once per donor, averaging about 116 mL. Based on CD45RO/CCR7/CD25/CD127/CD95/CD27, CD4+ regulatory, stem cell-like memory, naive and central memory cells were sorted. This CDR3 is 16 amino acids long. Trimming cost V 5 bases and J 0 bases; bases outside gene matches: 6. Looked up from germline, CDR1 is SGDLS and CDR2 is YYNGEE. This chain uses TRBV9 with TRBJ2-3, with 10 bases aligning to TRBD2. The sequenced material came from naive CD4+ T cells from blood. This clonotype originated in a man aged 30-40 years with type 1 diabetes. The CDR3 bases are TGTGCCAGCAGTCGTAGCGGGAGGCCGAGCACAGATACGCAGTATTTT. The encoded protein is CASSRSGRPSTDTQYF.